This T cell receptor (beta chain) was recovered during a study of blood T cells in healthy people across ages. Note on this clonotype: The antigen is unknown.

A second about 7 to 11 cycle PCR used barcoded and J-beta primers. Each CDR3 protein is one row after TCRdb ran MiXCR on the 5' RACE reads. The table lists some 370,000 distinct CDR3 sequences, 50% to 60% of them singletons. CDR3 size: 12 residues. The trim removed 7 bases at V and 3 bases at J, leaving 1 base unmatched. The germline gives CDR1 SQVTM, CDR2 ANQGSEA. Broader study findings: The fall in TCR beta diversity per million T cells was roughly linear with age. Strong correlation existed between TCR beta diversity and naive T cell percentage.

This clonotype originated in a man aged 55 to 70 in good health. The chain recombines TRBV29-1 with TRBJ1-2, with 11 nucleotides matching TRBD1. The sequenced sample was blood. This CDR3 reads CSGGQGDYGYTF. For the CDR3, the DNA is TGCAGCGGGGGACAGGGGGACTATGGCTACACCTTC.